Shown below are 32 T cell receptor beta chains from a single sample sequenced in a study of cytomegalovirus exposure and HLA in healthy donors (TCRdb year 2017). Libraries were built with the immunoSEQ multiplex PCR assay. For the multiplex PCR, a mixture combining 60 forward primers for TCR Vbeta segments and 13 reverse primers for TCR Jbeta segments was used. TCRdb obtained this table from immuneACCESS and retained in-frame rearrangements with V and J assigned. These tables miss some clones; where compared with another copy, unresolved V genes account for less than half of the shortfall, and the remainder is unexplained. For this sample the table gives over 65,000 clones, of which 67% were detected only once. The ten largest account for 6.5% to 7.5% of the sample. The sequenced sample was PBMCs. The receptors shown here come from a woman aged 45-59 years in good health and CMV-seropositive.

V gene TRBV9 combines with J gene TRBJ1-2; maybe TRBD1 (6 bases). The CDR3 runs 13 residues. Germline CDR1 reads SGDLS; CDR2 reads YYNGEE. The germline V and J ends were trimmed by 4 bases and 8 bases, with 15 bases remaining between them. CDR3 nucleotides: TGTGCCAGCAGCAGCAACAGGGTAGAAGGCTACACCTTC. This codes for CASSSNRVEGYTF.

The chain recombines TRBV18 with TRBJ2-1; weak D call: TRBD1 (6 bases). Trimming took off 2 bases at V and 6 bases at J, with 14 bases between the two ends. Germline V gene sequence: CDR1 KGHSH, CDR2 LQKENI. This CDR3 has 15 residues. CDR3 protein: CASSPYLQGSNEQFF. The CDR3 DNA is TGTGCCAGCTCACCATATCTGCAGGGGAGCAATGAGCAGTTCTTC. Full variable domain (missing parts from reference TRBV18 and TRBJ2-1): NAGVMQNPRHLVRRRGQEARLRCSPMKGHSHVYWYRQLPEEGLKFMVYLQKENIIDESGMPKERFSAEFPKEGPSILRIQQVVRGDSAAYFCASSPYLQGSNEQFFGPGTRLTVL.

The rearrangement joins TRBV9 to TRBJ2-1, with 7 nucleotides matching TRBD2. The V gene's germline CDR1 is SGDLS and CDR2 YYNGEE. V dropped 4 bases and J dropped 3; count of bases not matched to a gene: 4. The CDR3 is 14 amino acids. In DNA form, the CDR3 reads TGTGCCAGCAGCCCAACGGGGGGCTACAATGAGCAGTTCTTC. This sequence encodes CASSPTGGYNEQFF.

J is TRBJ2-5 and V is TRBV19, with D possibly being TRBD1 (5 bases). V lost 5 bases and J 1 base, leaving 14 bases between the germline ends. Germline V lookup: CDR1 LNHDA, CDR2 SQIVND (reference sequence). The CDR3 length is 15 residues. CDR3 DNA sequence: TGTGCCAGTAGTTCAGGGTCGGCTTCCCAAGAGACCCAGTACTTC. Residues: CASSSGSASQETQYF.

This chain connects TRBV5-5 to TRBJ2-3; D is perhaps TRBD1 (6 bases). V was cut by 5 bases and J by 3 bases, with 19 bases left in between. Germline V gene data show CDR1 as SGHKS and CDR2 as YYEKEE (reference sequence). CDR3 length: 16 amino acids. CDR3 region: CASSMDSDEGTDTQYF. The CDR3 nucleotides are TGTGCCAGCAGTATGGACAGCGACGAGGGAACAGATACGCAGTATTTT.

This rearrangement joins TRBV5-1 to TRBJ1-6; D is possibly TRBD1 (5 bases). Between the trimmed V and J ends, which lost 0 bases and 4 bases, there was a span of 8 bases. The CDR3 runs to 15 residues. Per germline, CDR1 SGHRS and CDR2 YFSETQ. CDR3 nucleotide sequence: TGCGCCAGCAGCTTGGGGACACGTTATAATTCACCCCTCCACTTT. It specifies CASSLGTRYNSPLHF.

This chain connects TRBV5-1 to TRBJ2-1; 11 nucleotides align to TRBD1. The V gene end was trimmed by 4 bases and the J gene end by 6 bases; junction bases not matched to a gene: 3. Germline CDR1 and CDR2: SGHRS and YFSETQ. CDR3 length: 14 residues. The CDR3 region is CASSQGTGGNEQFF. The CDR3 DNA sequence: TGCGCCAGCAGCCAGGGGACAGGGGGCAATGAGCAGTTCTTC. Using reference TRBV5-1 and TRBJ2-1 for the parts outside the CDR3, the full variable domain is KAGVTQTPRYLIKTRGQQVTLSCSPISGHRSVSWYQQTPGQGLQFLFEYFSETQRNKGNFPGRFSGRQFSNSRSEMNVSTLELGDSALYLCASSQGTGGNEQFFGPGTRLTVL.

The chain uses TRBV7-6 and TRBJ1-2, with 8 bases aligning to TRBD1. Germline V lookup: CDR1 SGHVS, CDR2 FNYEAQ. This CDR3 contains 15 residues. V gave up 1 base and J gave up 4 bases; unmatched junction bases: 5. The CDR3 region has the DNA TGTGCCAGCAGCTTAGAGGCAGGGGGCAGCTATGGCTACACCTTC. Its translation: CASSLEAGGSYGYTF.

A single count supports this clone. J is TRBJ2-2 and V is TRBV15; D call uncertain. This CDR3 spans 10 amino acids. The germline V gene has CDR1 LNHNV and CDR2 YYDKDF (reference sequence). V lost 7 bases to trimming and J lost 5 bases, with 2 bases between them. The CDR3 here is CATITGELFF. DNA for the CDR3: TGTGCCACCATAACCGGGGAGCTGTTTTTT.

This clone was seen only a few times. The rearrangement joins TRBV5-4 to TRBJ1-3, with 7 bases lining up with TRBD1. The CDR3 extends over 16 amino acids. V lost 5 bases to trimming and J lost 0 bases; unmatched junction nucleotides: 8. CDR1 is SGHNT, CDR2 YYREEE, per germline (reference sequence). CDR3 bases: TGTGCCAGCAGTACCGGGACAGCCTTCTCTGGAAACACCATATATTTT. Translated: CASSTGTAFSGNTIYF. Filled out from reference TRBV5-4 and TRBJ1-3, the complete variable domain reads ETGVTQSPTHLIKTRGQQVTLRCSSQSGHNTVSWYQQALGQGPQFIFQYYREEENGRGNFPPRFSGLQFPNYSSELNVNALELDDSALYLCASSTGTAFSGNTIYFGEGSWLTVV.

This clone came up a few times. The chain has TRBV5-1 and TRBJ2-3; 9 bases line up with TRBD2. CDR1 is SGHRS, CDR2 YFSETQ, per germline. Trimming removed 2 bases from V and 3 bases from J; junction bases left unmatched: 4. The CDR3 has 15 residues. The CDR3 DNA is TGCGCCAGCAGCTTTGCGGGGGGGCTAACAGATACGCAGTATTTT. Translating gives CASSFAGGLTDTQYF.

The DNA for the CDR3 is TGTGCCAGCAGCTTAGGCCTTACTAGCGGGGTCTCTGGGGCCAACGTCCTGACTTTC. This translates into CASSLGLTSGVSGANVLTF. This chain connects TRBV13 to TRBJ2-6; 10 bases match TRBD2. With V trimmed by 0 bases and J by 0 bases, 5 bases remained unmatched. This CDR3 is 19 amino acids long. Germline CDR1 reads PRHDT; CDR2 reads FYEKMQ (reference sequence).

A few counts support this clone. The DNA of the CDR3 is TGTGCCAGCAGGGGGGACAGAGCAAATGAAAAACTGTTTTTT. It translates to CASRGDRANEKLFF. This chain joins TRBV6-6 and TRBJ1-4; TRBD1 agrees at 7 bases. Germline trimming cut 6 bases from V and 5 bases from J; bases unmatched to any gene: 6. The CDR3 runs 14 residues. Germline V lookup: CDR1 MNHNY, CDR2 SVGAGI (reference sequence).

V gene TRBV2 combines with J gene TRBJ2-7; D uncertain. The CDR3 loop spans 12 amino acids. The germline gives CDR1 SNHLY, CDR2 FYNNEI. V was clipped by 4 bases and J by 3 bases, with 7 bases between them. The CDR3 here is CASSGSGYEQYV. In nucleotides, the CDR3 is TGTGCCAGCAGTGGATCAGGCTACGAGCAGTACGTC.

The rearrangement links TRBV6-5 to TRBJ1-1, with D uncertain. V gave up 2 bases and J gave up 4 bases, with 14 bases separating them. This CDR3 is built from 15 residues. The germline CDR1 and CDR2 sequences are MNHEY and SVGAGI. The CDR3 loop reads CASSYGGRAGTEAFF. DNA of the CDR3: TGTGCCAGCAGTTACGGTGGGAGGGCTGGCACTGAAGCTTTCTTT.

The V and J genes are TRBV7-3 and TRBJ1-1; D gene unclear. The CDR3 is made up of 13 amino acids. CDR1 is SGHTA, CDR2 FQGTGA, per germline. V gave up 5 bases and J gave up 3 bases, with 10 bases separating them. DNA for the CDR3: TGTGCCAGCAGCCAACCCGGGGACACTGAAGCTTTCTTT. Translation: CASSQPGDTEAFF. The full variable domain, its missing parts supplied by reference TRBV7-3 and TRBJ1-1, is GAGVSQTPSNKVTEKGKYVELRCDPISGHTALYWYRQSLGQGPEFLIYFQGTGAADDSGLPNDRFFAVRPEGSVSTLKIQRTERGDSAVYLCASSQPGDTEAFFGQGTRLTVV.

DNA for the CDR3: TGTGCCAGCAGTGGGTTAGTAGAGCAGTACTTC. Its translation is CASSGLVEQYF. The chain combines TRBV6-1 with TRBJ2-7; unclear D gene. This CDR3 contains 11 residues. Trimming stripped 4 bases from V and 7 bases from J, with 8 bases between. Germline V CDR1 and CDR2: MNHNS, SASEGT.

This chain links TRBV25-1 with TRBJ2-7; TRBD1 agrees at 7 bases. Germline V gene sequence: CDR1 MGHDK, CDR2 SYGVNS. The CDR3 totals 14 residues. With V trimmed by 4 bases and J by 0 bases, 3 bases remained unmatched. In DNA, the CDR3 is TGTGCCAGCAGTGGACGGGACAGCTCCTACGAGCAGTACTTC. It encodes CASSGRDSSYEQYF.

This clone is a singleton in its sample. The chain employs TRBV7-6 and TRBJ2-5, with D perhaps matching TRBD1 (5 bases). CDR3 length equals 17 residues. V was trimmed by 1 base and J by 3 bases, leaving 18 bases between them. CDR1 and CDR2 (germline): SGHVS, FNYEAQ. The CDR3: CASSLGLFREREETQYF. The CDR3 DNA is TGTGCCAGCAGCTTAGGGCTCTTCAGGGAACGGGAAGAGACCCAGTACTTC.

V and J are TRBV4-2 and TRBJ2-7; 9 positions agree with TRBD2. The CDR3 is 18 amino acids. Germline-derived CDR1 and CDR2 are LGHNA and YNFKEQ. V lost 1 base to trimming and J lost 5 bases; unmatched junction nucleotides: 15. This CDR3 is CASSQAPPIKRGVHEQYV. The CDR3 region has the DNA TGTGCCAGCAGCCAAGCCCCCCCAATTAAGCGGGGGGTGCACGAGCAGTACGTC.

The V and J genes are TRBV7-7 and TRBJ2-5; possible D gene TRBD2, 6 bases. The germline V gene encodes CDR1 SSHAT and CDR2 FNYEAQ (reference sequence). V dropped 5 bases and J dropped 11 bases, with 18 bases sitting between them. CDR3 size: 13 residues. The CDR3 nucleotides read TGTGCCAGCAGCCCAGGAGGGTTCGGGGAGCAGTACTTC. Translation: CASSPGGFGEQYF.

This clone was picked up a small number of times. The genes are TRBV2 and TRBJ1-1, with 8 bases aligning to TRBD1. The CDR3 runs to 13 residues. CDR1 is SNHLY and CDR2 is FYNNEI in the germline V gene. The V and J ends lost 5 bases and 4 bases, in that order; junction bases with no gene match: 3. The CDR3 loop reads CASSLGTGTEAFF. Here the CDR3 DNA reads TGTGCCAGCAGTTTGGGGACAGGCACTGAAGCTTTCTTT.

V and J are TRBV7-7 and TRBJ2-7, with 8 bases matching TRBD1. The CDR3 is 14 amino acids. V shed 1 base, J shed 3 bases, and the junction held 2 bases outside the gene matches. CDR1 is SSHAT and CDR2 is FNYEAQ in the germline V gene (reference sequence). DNA of the CDR3: TGTGCCAGCAGCTTAGGGACAGGGAACTACGAGCAGTACTTC. Translation: CASSLGTGNYEQYF.

This clone was seen a handful of times. This chain uses TRBV5-1 with TRBJ2-1; 8 bases align to TRBD2. The V and J ends lost 6 bases and 2 bases, in that order; junction bases with no gene match: 7. The CDR3 loop spans 15 amino acids. CDR1 is SGHRS and CDR2 is YFSETQ in the germline V gene. CDR3 sequence (DNA): TGCGCCAGCAACTTCGGGGGGGCCGCCTACAATGAGCAGTTCTTC. Amino acid sequence: CASNFGGAAYNEQFF.

The chain is built from TRBV4-1 and TRBJ1-2; D is possibly TRBD1 (5 bases). Germline V gene sequence: CDR1 MGHRA, CDR2 YSYEKL. The CDR3 loop spans 14 amino acids. V lost 4 bases, J lost 5 bases, and 14 bases lay in between. DNA of the CDR3: TGCGCCAGCAGCCCCCACAGGCTTCCGTATGGCTACACCTTC. Protein sequence: CASSPHRLPYGYTF.

The chain joins TRBV10-3 to TRBJ2-4; 9 nucleotides match TRBD2. Germline V gene sequence: CDR1 ENHRY, CDR2 SYGVKD. V gave up 2 bases and J gave up 6 bases; unmatched junction bases: 11. The CDR3 loop spans 17 amino acids. The CDR3 loop is CAISEAGGAGGVNIQYF. The DNA for the CDR3 is TGTGCCATCAGTGAGGCGGGGGGAGCGGGGGGTGTAAACATTCAGTACTTC.

The chain joins TRBV5-1 to TRBJ2-1, with 7 bases that match TRBD1. Germline trimming cut 0 bases from V and 2 bases from J; bases unmatched to any gene: 5. Germline values: CDR1 SGHRS, CDR2 YFSETQ. CDR3 length equals 16 residues. The CDR3 DNA reads as TGCGCCAGCAGCTTGGGAGGACAGGTTACCTACAATGAGCAGTTCTTC. This gives the protein CASSLGGQVTYNEQFF.

The J gene is TRBJ1-1, the V gene TRBV6-1, with D tentatively TRBD1 (6 bases). Germline assignment: CDR1 MNHNS and CDR2 SASEGT. Trimming cost V 6 bases and J 5 bases, with 16 bases left between them. The CDR3 is 14 amino acids. Here the CDR3 reads CASSDAGGLTEAFF. The CDR3 DNA reads as TGTGCCAGCAGCGACGCGGGGGGGCTAACTGAAGCTTTCTTT.

The V and J genes are TRBV6-5 and TRBJ1-1; TRBD1 matches 9 bases. The junction had 5 bases not matched to a gene; V was cut back by 5 bases and J by 7 bases. This CDR3 is 13 amino acids long. CDR1 is MNHEY, CDR2 SVGAGI, per germline. The chain's CDR3 is CASSTTGGIEAFF. For the CDR3, the DNA is TGTGCCAGCAGTACCACAGGGGGCATTGAAGCTTTCTTT.

The rearrangement uses TRBV9 and TRBJ1-4; 11 bases fit TRBD1. This CDR3 contains 15 residues. Germline V CDR1 and CDR2: SGDLS, YYNGEE. V lost 0 bases, J lost 7 bases, and 2 bases stayed unmatched. The CDR3 bases are TGTGCCAGCAGCGTAGGGACAGGGGGCGGTGAAAAACTGTTTTTT. This codes for CASSVGTGGGEKLFF.

V and J are TRBV6-4 and TRBJ1-1, with D tentatively TRBD1 (5 bases). CDR1 and CDR2 (germline): MRHNA, SNTAGT. CDR3 size: 13 residues. Trimming pared 3 bases from V and 11 bases from J, leaving 16 bases between. CDR3 nucleotide sequence: TGTGCCAGCAGTGAAAGAGAGAAGGGGCGGGCTTTCTTT. It encodes CASSEREKGRAFF.

The chain is built from TRBV5-1 and TRBJ1-1; TRBD1 aligns across 7 bases. Germline lookup yields CDR1 SGHRS and CDR2 YFSETQ. V lost 4 bases to trimming and J lost 7 bases; unmatched junction nucleotides: 13. CDR3 length: 15 amino acids. CDR3 DNA sequence: TGCGCCAGCAGCCCGACAGGGACTTCAGTGGTTGAAGCTTTCTTT. Protein sequence: CASSPTGTSVVEAFF.